The 22 T cell receptor beta chains below were found in one sample sequenced in a study of cytomegalovirus exposure and HLA in healthy donors. The PCR contained 60 Vbeta and 13 Jbeta primers. The repertoire was sequenced with immunoSEQ multiplex PCR; TCRdb's copy has only in-frame clones and lacks some. The sample has about 70,000 clones, roughly 90% seen once. Sequenced: PBMCs. The receptors were gathered from a woman in her 30s in good health and CMV-seronegative.

The V gene is TRBV11-2, the J gene TRBJ1-4; 7 bases fit TRBD1. The ends lost 5 bases at V and 8 bases at J; junction bases unmatched: 8. Germline values: CDR1 SGHAT, CDR2 FQNNGV. The CDR3 sequence is 14 residues long. The CDR3 DNA reads TGTGCCAGCAGCCAAGCAGGGGGACGGGAAAAACTGTTTTTT. Amino acid sequence: CASSQAGGREKLFF.

J is TRBJ2-1 and V is TRBV28, with D possibly being TRBD2 (5 bases). CDR1 is MDHEN and CDR2 is SYDVKM in the germline V gene. The CDR3 has 15 amino acids. Trimming pared 6 bases from V and 0 bases from J, leaving 12 bases between. The CDR3 coding sequence is TGTGCCAGCAGAAGTAAGCGGCACTCCTACAATGAGCAGTTCTTC. Translating it yields CASRSKRHSYNEQFF.

The V gene is TRBV7-3, the J gene TRBJ1-2, with TRBD1 as a possible D gene (5 bases). The CDR3 totals 16 residues. Germline CDR1 SGHTA, CDR2 FQGTGA. V was shortened by 1 base and J by 0 bases, with 12 bases between the two germline ends. The CDR3 is CASSLMGQSTNYGYTF. The CDR3 DNA reads as TGTGCCAGCAGCTTAATGGGGCAGAGTACTAACTATGGCTACACCTTC.

As concerns this clone: Other DNA sequences in the same sample also yield this CDR3. The chain couples TRBV7-3 to TRBJ1-1; 7 nucleotides agree with TRBD1. V trimming: 4 bases; J trimming: 1 base; junction bases outside the gene matches: 0. This CDR3 is built from 13 residues. Germline values: CDR1 SGHTA, CDR2 FQGTGA. CDR3 DNA sequence: TGTGCCAGCAGCTGGGACAGGAACACTGAAGCTTTCTTT. Amino acids: CASSWDRNTEAFF.

This clone was seen once. This chain connects TRBV5-4 to TRBJ2-7; 9 bases are a match to TRBD2. J was trimmed by 7 bases and V by 5 bases; bases with no gene match: 13. The CDR3 is 15 amino acids. From germline, CDR1 is SGHNT and CDR2 YYREEE (reference sequence). The CDR3 reads CASSPRGSGRLEQYF. CDR3 nucleotides: TGTGCCAGCAGTCCCCGTGGTAGCGGGAGACTAGAGCAGTACTTC.

This clone was seen only a few times. The rearrangement uses TRBV7-9 and TRBJ2-5; 7 bases map to TRBD2. V gave up 7 bases and J gave up 4 bases; unmatched junction bases: 12. From germline, CDR1 is SEHNR and CDR2 FQNEAQ (reference sequence). CDR3 length: 15 amino acids. The CDR3 loop is CASTRGEARRETQYF. As DNA, the CDR3 is TGTGCCAGCACCCGGGGGGAAGCGCGGAGAGAGACCCAGTACTTC. The whole variable domain, filled in from reference TRBV7-9 and TRBJ2-5, reads DTGVSQNPRHKITKRGQNVTFRCDPISEHNRLYWYRQTLGQGPEFLTYFQNEAQLEKSRLLSDRFSAERPKGSFSTLEIQRTEQGDSAMYLCASTRGEARRETQYFGPGTRLLVL.

The J gene is TRBJ2-5, the V gene TRBV6-5; 11 positions match TRBD1. Trimming cost V 4 bases and J 5 bases; bases outside gene matches: 9. The CDR3 length is 16 residues. Per the germline V gene, CDR1 is MNHEY and CDR2 is SVGAGI. The CDR3 DNA follows: TGTGCCAGCAGTTGGACCGGGACAGGGGGTGGTGAGACCCAGTACTTC. This encodes CASSWTGTGGGETQYF.

The chain uses TRBV4-2 and TRBJ2-7, with a possible D match to TRBD2 (6 bases). V lost 1 base, J lost 0 bases, and 16 bases lay in between. The CDR3 contains 17 residues. CDR1 LGHNA and CDR2 YNFKEQ come from the germline V gene. The CDR3 nucleotides read TGTGCCAGCAGCCAAGGATTCGGCCGGGGGAGCTCCTACGAGCAGTACTTC. Its translation is CASSQGFGRGSSYEQYF.

J is TRBJ1-3 and V is TRBV7-9, with unresolved D. CDR1 SEHNR and CDR2 FQNEAQ come from the germline V gene (reference sequence). The CDR3 sequence is 15 residues long. Trimming shortened V by 1 base and J by 5 bases, and 12 bases separated the two germline ends. DNA of the CDR3: TGTGCCAGCAGCTTAGGAGAGGCCGGGAGAAACACCATATATTTT. Protein: CASSLGEAGRNTIYF. Together with reference TRBV7-9 and TRBJ1-3, the CDR3 gives the full variable domain: DTGVSQNPRHKITKRGQNVTFRCDPISEHNRLYWYRQTLGQGPEFLTYFQNEAQLEKSRLLSDRFSAERPKGSFSTLEIQRTEQGDSAMYLCASSLGEAGRNTIYFGEGSWLTVV.

This clone was seen a handful of times. The chain employs TRBV4-2 and TRBJ1-1; TRBD1 aligns across 10 bases. Germline lookup yields CDR1 LGHNA and CDR2 YNFKEQ. Losses at the gene ends were 4 bases for V and 4 bases for J; bases not matched to a gene: 6. There are 15 residues in the CDR3. The CDR3 DNA sequence: TGTGCCAGCAGCCGAGGACAGGGGGAAGGCACTGAAGCTTTCTTT. Protein: CASSRGQGEGTEAFF.

This chain uses TRBV4-1 with TRBJ1-6; tentatively, D is TRBD1 (5 bases). The ends were cut back, 0 bases at V and 7 bases at J, with 13 bases in the middle. From germline, CDR1 is MGHRA and CDR2 YSYEKL. This CDR3 spans 16 amino acids. DNA of the CDR3: TGCGCCAGCAGCCAAGATCCCTCAGGGTGGAATTCACCCCTCCACTTT. This encodes CASSQDPSGWNSPLHF.

The chain joins TRBV7-3 to TRBJ1-2; TRBD1 matches 10 bases. Germline values: CDR1 SGHTA, CDR2 FQGTGA. The trim removed 3 bases at V and 6 bases at J, leaving 1 base unmatched. The CDR3 totals 13 residues. Written as DNA, the CDR3 is TGTGCCAGCAGCTTTGGACAGGGGGATGGCTACACCTTC. This encodes CASSFGQGDGYTF.

The J gene is TRBJ1-6, the V gene TRBV6-6, with D possibly matching TRBD1 (6 bases). V shed 0 bases and J shed 10 bases, with 13 bases lying between them. This CDR3 is 15 amino acids long. CDR1 and CDR2 from the germline V gene are MNHNY and SVGAGI (reference sequence). For the CDR3, the DNA is TGTGCCAGCAGTTACTCGCAGGGGTGGGAATCACCCCTCCACTTT. Encoded protein: CASSYSQGWESPLHF.

This clone was counted once. The chain recombines TRBV9 with TRBJ2-3; TRBD1 matches 8 bases. Germline V gene lookup returns CDR1 SGDLS and CDR2 YYNGEE. Trimming at V came to 4 bases and at J to 0 bases, leaving 4 bases not matched to a gene. This CDR3 comprises 15 residues. CDR3 sequence: CASSPQGASTDTQYF. The CDR3 DNA follows: TGTGCCAGCAGCCCTCAGGGGGCTAGCACAGATACGCAGTATTTT.

The chain uses TRBV28 and TRBJ2-6, with D possibly matching TRBD1 (5 bases). The germline V gene has CDR1 MDHEN and CDR2 SYDVKM. Trimming shortened V by 4 bases and J by 1 base, and 14 bases separated the two germline ends. CDR3 length: 17 amino acids. CDR3 coding DNA: TGTGCCAGCAGTTATCCAGGGTTCATATCTGGGGCCAACGTCCTGACTTTC. This codes for CASSYPGFISGANVLTF. The variable domain in full, completed from reference TRBV28 and TRBJ2-6, reads DVKVTQSSRYLVKRTGEKVFLECVQDMDHENMFWYRQDPGLGLRLIYFSYDVKMKEKGDIPEGYSVSREKKERFSLILESASTNQTSMYLCASSYPGFISGANVLTFGAGSRLTVL.

CDR3 residues: CASSPYLGTAETQYF. As DNA, the CDR3 is TGCGCCAGCAGCCCTTACCTTGGGACAGCAGAGACCCAGTACTTC. V and J are TRBV4-3 and TRBJ2-5, with TRBD1 matching over 7 bases. This CDR3 is built from 15 residues. Trimming took 4 bases from V and 4 from J; bases not matched to a gene: 9. CDR1 LGHNA and CDR2 YSLEER come from the germline V gene.

Concerning this clone itself: Other DNA sequences in the sample encode the same CDR3. V is TRBV5-4 and J is TRBJ2-7; 10 nucleotides match TRBD2. Trimming took 0 bases from V and 5 from J; bases not matched to a gene: 5. Germline values: CDR1 SGHNT, CDR2 YYREEE (reference sequence). The CDR3 contains 15 residues. The CDR3 coding sequence is TGTGCCAGCAGCTTGGGTGGGCTAGCGGGAGACGAGCAGTACTTC. Amino acids: CASSLGGLAGDEQYF.

The J gene is TRBJ2-3, the V gene TRBV5-4; TRBD2 might be the D (5 bases). Trimming took off 4 bases at V and 1 base at J, with 16 bases between the two ends. Per germline, CDR1 SGHNT and CDR2 YYREEE (reference sequence). This CDR3 has 16 amino acids. CDR3 amino acids: CASSPPGIHRTDTQYF. The CDR3 nucleotides are TGTGCCAGCAGCCCCCCCGGGATCCATCGCACAGATACGCAGTATTTT.

The gene calls are TRBV5-6 and TRBJ1-3; D gene uncertain. Germline CDR1 is SGHDT and CDR2 is YYEEEE. Trimming pared 4 bases from V and 2 bases from J, leaving 16 bases between. The CDR3 has 16 residues. The chain's CDR3 is CASSIAFRRAGNTIYF. For the CDR3, the DNA is TGTGCCAGCAGCATCGCTTTTAGACGGGCTGGAAACACCATATATTTT.

J is TRBJ2-2 and V is TRBV7-2; no clear D gene. V shed 2 bases and J shed 2 bases, with 6 bases lying between them. The CDR3 is 14 amino acids. Germline V gene sequence: CDR1 SGHTA, CDR2 FQGNSA. CDR3 sequence reads: CASSLLPNTGELFF. CDR3 nucleotide sequence: TGTGCCAGCAGCTTACTCCCCAACACCGGGGAGCTGTTTTTT.

The CDR3 spells CASTGSIAGGPWFGNEQFF. Here the CDR3 DNA reads TGTGCCAGCACGGGATCGATAGCGGGAGGGCCTTGGTTTGGAAATGAGCAGTTCTTC. This chain uses TRBV2 with TRBJ2-1, with 11 bases lining up with TRBD2. Germline-derived CDR1 and CDR2 are SNHLY and FYNNEI. The V gene end was trimmed by 7 bases and the J gene end by 7 bases; junction bases not matched to a gene: 21. This CDR3 is 19 amino acids long.

This sequence joins TRBV7-9 and TRBJ2-3; 10 nucleotides agree with TRBD2. In germline, CDR1 is SEHNR, CDR2 FQNEAQ (reference sequence). V dropped 1 base and J dropped 0; count of bases not matched to a gene: 1. CDR3 length: 16 amino acids. The CDR3 region has the DNA TGTGCCAGCAGCTTAGAACTAGCGGGGAGCACAGATACGCAGTATTTT. Amino acids: CASSLELAGSTDTQYF. Looking up the rest from reference TRBV7-9 and TRBJ2-3 gives the full variable domain: DTGVSQNPRHKITKRGQNVTFRCDPISEHNRLYWYRQTLGQGPEFLTYFQNEAQLEKSRLLSDRFSAERPKGSFSTLEIQRTEQGDSAMYLCASSLELAGSTDTQYFGPGTRLTVL.